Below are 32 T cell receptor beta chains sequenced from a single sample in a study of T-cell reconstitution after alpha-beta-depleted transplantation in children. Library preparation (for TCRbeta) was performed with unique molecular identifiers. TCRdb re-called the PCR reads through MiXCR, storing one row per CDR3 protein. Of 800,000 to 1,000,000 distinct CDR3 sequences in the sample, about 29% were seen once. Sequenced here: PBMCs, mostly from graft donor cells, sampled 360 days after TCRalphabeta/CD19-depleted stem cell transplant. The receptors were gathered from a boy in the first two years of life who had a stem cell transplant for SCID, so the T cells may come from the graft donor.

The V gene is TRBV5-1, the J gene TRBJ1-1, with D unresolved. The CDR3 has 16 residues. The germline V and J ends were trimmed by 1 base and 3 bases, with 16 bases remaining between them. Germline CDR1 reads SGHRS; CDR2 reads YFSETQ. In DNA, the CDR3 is TGCGCCAGCAGCTTGACTCCGGTCTACCTTTACACTGAAGCTTTCTTT. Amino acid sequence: CASSLTPVYLYTEAFF.

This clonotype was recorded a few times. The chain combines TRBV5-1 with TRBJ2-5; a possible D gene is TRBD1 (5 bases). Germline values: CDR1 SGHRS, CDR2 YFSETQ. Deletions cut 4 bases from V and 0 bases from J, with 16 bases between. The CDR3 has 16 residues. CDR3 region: CASSPGRGAYQETQYF. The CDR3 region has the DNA TGCGCCAGCAGCCCCGGAAGGGGTGCGTACCAAGAGACCCAGTACTTC.

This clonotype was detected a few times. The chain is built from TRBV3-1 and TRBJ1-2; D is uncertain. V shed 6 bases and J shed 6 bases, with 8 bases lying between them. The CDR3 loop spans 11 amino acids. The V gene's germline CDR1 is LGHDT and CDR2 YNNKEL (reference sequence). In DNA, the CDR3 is TGTGCCAGCAGACACGGGGATGGCTACACCTTC. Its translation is CASRHGDGYTF.

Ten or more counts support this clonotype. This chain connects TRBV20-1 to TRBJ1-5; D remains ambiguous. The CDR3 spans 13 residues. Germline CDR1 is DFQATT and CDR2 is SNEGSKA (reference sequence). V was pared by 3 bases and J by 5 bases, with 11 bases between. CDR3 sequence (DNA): TGCAGTGCTAGGGCGGGGAGGGATCAGCCCCAGCATTTT. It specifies CSARAGRDQPQHF.

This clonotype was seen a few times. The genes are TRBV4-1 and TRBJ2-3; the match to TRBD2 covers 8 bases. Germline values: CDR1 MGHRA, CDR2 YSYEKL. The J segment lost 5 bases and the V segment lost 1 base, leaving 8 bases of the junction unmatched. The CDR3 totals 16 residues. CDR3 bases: TGCGCCAGCAGCCAAGTTGTCGGGGGGGAGGAAGATACGCAGTATTTT. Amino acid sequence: CASSQVVGGEEDTQYF.

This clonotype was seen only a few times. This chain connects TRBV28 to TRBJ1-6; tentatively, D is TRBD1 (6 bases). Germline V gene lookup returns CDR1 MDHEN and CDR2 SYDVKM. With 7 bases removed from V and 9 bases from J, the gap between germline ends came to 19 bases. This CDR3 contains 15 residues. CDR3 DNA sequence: TGTGCCAGCACCAAAAGACCCCGAGGGGGTTCACCCCTCCACTTT. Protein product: CASTKRPRGGSPLHF.

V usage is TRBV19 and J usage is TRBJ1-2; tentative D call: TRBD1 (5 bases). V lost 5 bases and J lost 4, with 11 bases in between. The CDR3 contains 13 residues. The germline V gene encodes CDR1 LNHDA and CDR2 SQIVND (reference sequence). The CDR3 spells CASSSTGVYGYTF. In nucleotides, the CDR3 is TGTGCCAGTAGTTCCACAGGAGTCTATGGCTACACCTTC.

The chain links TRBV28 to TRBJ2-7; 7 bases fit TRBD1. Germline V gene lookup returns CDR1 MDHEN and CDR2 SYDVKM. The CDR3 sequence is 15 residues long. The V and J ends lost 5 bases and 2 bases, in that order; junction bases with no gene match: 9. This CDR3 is CASSLSDRATYEQYF. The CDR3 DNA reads TGTGCCAGCAGTCTCTCAGACAGGGCGACCTACGAGCAGTACTTC.

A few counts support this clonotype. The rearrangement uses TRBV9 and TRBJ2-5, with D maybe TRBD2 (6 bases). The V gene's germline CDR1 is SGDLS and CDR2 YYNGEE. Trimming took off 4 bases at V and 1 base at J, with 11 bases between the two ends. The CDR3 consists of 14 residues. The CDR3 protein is CASSLGSVQETQYF. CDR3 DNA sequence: TGTGCCAGCAGCCTCGGGAGTGTCCAAGAGACCCAGTACTTC.

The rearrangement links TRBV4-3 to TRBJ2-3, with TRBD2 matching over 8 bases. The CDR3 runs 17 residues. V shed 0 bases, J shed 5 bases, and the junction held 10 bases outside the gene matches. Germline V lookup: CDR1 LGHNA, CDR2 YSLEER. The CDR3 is CASSQDIAGGREDTQYF. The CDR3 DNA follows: TGCGCCAGCAGCCAAGATATCGCGGGGGGCCGCGAAGATACGCAGTATTTT.

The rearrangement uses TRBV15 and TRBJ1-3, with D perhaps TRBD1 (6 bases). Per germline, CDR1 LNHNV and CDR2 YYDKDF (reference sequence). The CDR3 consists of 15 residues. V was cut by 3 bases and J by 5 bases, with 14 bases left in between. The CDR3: CATSRDRGIRNTIYF. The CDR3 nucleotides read TGTGCCACCAGCAGGGATAGGGGGATACGAAACACCATATATTTT. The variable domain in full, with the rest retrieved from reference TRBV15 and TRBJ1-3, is DAMVIQNPRYQVTQFGKPVTLSCSQTLNHNVMYWYQQKSSQAPKLLFHYYDKDFNNEADTPDNFQSRRPNTSFCFLDIRSPGLGDTAMYLCATSRDRGIRNTIYFGEGSWLTVV.

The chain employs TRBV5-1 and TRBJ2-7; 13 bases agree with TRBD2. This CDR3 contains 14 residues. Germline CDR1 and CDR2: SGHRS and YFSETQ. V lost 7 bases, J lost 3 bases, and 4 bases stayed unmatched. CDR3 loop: CASSGTSGIYEQYF. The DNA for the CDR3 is TGCGCCAGCTCCGGGACTAGCGGGATCTACGAGCAGTACTTC.

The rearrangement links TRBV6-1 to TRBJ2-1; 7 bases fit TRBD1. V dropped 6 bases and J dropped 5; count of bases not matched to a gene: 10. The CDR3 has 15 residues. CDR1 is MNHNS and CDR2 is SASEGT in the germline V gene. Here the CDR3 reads CASSLRTGRNNEQFF. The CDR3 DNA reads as TGTGCCAGCAGCCTCCGGACAGGAAGAAACAATGAGCAGTTCTTC.

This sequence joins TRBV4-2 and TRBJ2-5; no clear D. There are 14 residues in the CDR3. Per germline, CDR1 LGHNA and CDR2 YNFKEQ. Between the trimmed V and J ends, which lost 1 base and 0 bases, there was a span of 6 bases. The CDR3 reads CASSQAGYQETQYF. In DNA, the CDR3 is TGTGCCAGCAGCCAAGCCGGATACCAAGAGACCCAGTACTTC.

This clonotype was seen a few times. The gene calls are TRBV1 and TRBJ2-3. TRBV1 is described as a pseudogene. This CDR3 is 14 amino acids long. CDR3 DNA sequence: TGCACCAGCAGCCAAGAAAGGAGAGCAGATACGCAGTATTTT. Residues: CTSSQERRADTQYF.

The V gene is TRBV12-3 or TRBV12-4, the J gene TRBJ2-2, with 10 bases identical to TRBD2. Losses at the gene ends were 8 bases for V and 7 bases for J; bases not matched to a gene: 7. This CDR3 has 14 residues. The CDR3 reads CASQSGGADGELFF. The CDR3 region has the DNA TGTGCCAGCCAAAGCGGGGGGGCAGACGGGGAGCTGTTTTTT.

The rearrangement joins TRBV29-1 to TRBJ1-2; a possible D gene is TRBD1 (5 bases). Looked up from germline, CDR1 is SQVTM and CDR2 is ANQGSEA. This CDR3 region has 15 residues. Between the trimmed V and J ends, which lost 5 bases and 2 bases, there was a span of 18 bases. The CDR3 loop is CSVSDGPGPNYGYTF. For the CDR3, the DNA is TGCAGCGTTTCGGACGGTCCAGGGCCGAACTATGGCTACACCTTC.

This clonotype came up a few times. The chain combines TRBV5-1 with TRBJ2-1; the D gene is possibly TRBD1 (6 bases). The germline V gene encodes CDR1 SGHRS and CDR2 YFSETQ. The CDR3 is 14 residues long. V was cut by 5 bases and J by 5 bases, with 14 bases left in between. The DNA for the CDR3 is TGCGCCAGCAGTTCTGGACAGTACGACAATGAGCAGTTCTTC. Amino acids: CASSSGQYDNEQFF.

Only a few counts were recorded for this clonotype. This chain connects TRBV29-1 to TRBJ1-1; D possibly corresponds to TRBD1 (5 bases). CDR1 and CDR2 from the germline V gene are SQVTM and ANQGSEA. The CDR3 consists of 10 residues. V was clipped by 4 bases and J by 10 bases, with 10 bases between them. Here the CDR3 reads CSVGTGPAFF. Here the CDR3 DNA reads TGCAGCGTTGGGACGGGGCCAGCTTTCTTT.

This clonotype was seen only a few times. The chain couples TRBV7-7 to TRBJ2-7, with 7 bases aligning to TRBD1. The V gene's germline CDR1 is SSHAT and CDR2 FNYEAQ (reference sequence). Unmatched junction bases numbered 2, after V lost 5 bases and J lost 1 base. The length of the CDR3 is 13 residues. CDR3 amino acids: CASSKDRSYEQYF. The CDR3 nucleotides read TGTGCCAGCAGCAAGGACAGGTCCTACGAGCAGTACTTC.

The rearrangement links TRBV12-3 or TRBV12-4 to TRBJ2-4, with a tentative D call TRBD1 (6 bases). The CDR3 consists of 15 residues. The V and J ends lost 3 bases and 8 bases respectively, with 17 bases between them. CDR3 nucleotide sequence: TGTGCCAGCAGTTTTCCAGGGGATGGGCTCCACATTCAGTACTTC. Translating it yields CASSFPGDGLHIQYF.

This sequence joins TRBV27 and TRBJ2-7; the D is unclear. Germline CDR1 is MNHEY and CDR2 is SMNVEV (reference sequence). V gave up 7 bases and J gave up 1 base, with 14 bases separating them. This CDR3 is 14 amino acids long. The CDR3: CASIPLGRSYEQYF. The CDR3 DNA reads TGTGCCAGCATTCCGCTCGGAAGGTCCTACGAGCAGTACTTC.

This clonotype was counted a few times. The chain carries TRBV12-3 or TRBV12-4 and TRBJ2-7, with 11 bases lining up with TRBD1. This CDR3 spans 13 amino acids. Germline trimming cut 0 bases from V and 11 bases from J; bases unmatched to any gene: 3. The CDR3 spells CASSLADRGREYF. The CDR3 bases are TGTGCCAGCAGTTTAGCGGACAGGGGGCGGGAGTACTTC.

The CDR3 DNA reads TGTGCCAGCAGTTCCCTCCGCGGCAGGGTTGAGACCCAGTACTTC. This encodes CASSSLRGRVETQYF. The chain uses TRBV6-2 or TRBV6-3 and TRBJ2-5; weak D call: TRBD1 (5 bases). The V gene lost 4 bases and the J gene lost 5 bases, with 17 bases spanning the gap. This CDR3 has 15 residues. CDR1 is MNHEY, CDR2 SVGEGT, per germline.

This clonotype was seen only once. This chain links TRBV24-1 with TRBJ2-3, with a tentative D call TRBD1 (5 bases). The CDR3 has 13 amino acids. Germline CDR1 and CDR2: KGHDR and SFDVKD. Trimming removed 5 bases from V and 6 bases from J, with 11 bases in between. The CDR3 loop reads CATSAPAGDTQYF. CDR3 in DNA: TGTGCCACCAGTGCCCCGGCAGGGGATACGCAGTATTTT.

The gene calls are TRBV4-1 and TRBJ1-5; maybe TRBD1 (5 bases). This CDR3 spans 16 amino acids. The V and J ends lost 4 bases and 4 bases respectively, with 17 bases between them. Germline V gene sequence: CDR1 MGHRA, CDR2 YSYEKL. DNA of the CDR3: TGCGCCAGCAGCCCGATGACCGGGACTTGGAATCAGCCCCAGCATTTT. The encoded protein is CASSPMTGTWNQPQHF.

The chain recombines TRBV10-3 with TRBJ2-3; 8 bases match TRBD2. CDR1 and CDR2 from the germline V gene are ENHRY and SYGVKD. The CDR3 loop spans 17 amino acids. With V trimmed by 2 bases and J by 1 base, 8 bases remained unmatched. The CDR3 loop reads CAISEGSGTSRTDTQYF. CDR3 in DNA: TGTGCCATCAGTGAGGGATCCGGGACTAGTCGCACAGATACGCAGTATTTT.

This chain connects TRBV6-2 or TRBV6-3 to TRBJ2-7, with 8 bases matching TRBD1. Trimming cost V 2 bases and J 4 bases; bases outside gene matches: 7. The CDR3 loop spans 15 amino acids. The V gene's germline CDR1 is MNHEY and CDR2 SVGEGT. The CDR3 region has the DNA TGTGCCAGCAGTTACGACAGGGGAATGGGGTACGAGCAGTACTTC. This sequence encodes CASSYDRGMGYEQYF.

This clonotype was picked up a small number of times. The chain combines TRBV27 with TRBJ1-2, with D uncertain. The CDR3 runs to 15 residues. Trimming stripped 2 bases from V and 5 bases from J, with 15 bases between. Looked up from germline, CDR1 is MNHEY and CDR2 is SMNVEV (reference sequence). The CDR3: CASSLTGTVEYGYTF. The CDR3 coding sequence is TGTGCCAGCAGTTTAACGGGAACGGTCGAATATGGCTACACCTTC.

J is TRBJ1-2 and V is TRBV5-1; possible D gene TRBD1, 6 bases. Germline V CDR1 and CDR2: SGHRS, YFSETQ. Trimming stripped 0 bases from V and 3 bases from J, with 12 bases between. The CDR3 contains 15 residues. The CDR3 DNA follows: TGCGCCAGCAGCTTGGAGGACAGAAACTACTATGGCTACACCTTC. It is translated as CASSLEDRNYYGYTF.

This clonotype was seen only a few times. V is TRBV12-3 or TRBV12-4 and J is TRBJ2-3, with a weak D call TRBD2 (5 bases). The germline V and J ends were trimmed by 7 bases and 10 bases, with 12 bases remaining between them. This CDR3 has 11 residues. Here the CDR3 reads CASTVAGAQYF. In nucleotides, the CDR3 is TGTGCCAGCACCGTAGCCGGGGCGCAGTATTTT.

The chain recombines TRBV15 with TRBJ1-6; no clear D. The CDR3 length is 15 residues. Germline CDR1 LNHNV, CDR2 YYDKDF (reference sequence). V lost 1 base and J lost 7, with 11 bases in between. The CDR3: CATSRAGSNNSPLHF. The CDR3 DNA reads TGTGCCACCAGCAGAGCCGGGAGTAACAATTCACCCCTCCACTTT.